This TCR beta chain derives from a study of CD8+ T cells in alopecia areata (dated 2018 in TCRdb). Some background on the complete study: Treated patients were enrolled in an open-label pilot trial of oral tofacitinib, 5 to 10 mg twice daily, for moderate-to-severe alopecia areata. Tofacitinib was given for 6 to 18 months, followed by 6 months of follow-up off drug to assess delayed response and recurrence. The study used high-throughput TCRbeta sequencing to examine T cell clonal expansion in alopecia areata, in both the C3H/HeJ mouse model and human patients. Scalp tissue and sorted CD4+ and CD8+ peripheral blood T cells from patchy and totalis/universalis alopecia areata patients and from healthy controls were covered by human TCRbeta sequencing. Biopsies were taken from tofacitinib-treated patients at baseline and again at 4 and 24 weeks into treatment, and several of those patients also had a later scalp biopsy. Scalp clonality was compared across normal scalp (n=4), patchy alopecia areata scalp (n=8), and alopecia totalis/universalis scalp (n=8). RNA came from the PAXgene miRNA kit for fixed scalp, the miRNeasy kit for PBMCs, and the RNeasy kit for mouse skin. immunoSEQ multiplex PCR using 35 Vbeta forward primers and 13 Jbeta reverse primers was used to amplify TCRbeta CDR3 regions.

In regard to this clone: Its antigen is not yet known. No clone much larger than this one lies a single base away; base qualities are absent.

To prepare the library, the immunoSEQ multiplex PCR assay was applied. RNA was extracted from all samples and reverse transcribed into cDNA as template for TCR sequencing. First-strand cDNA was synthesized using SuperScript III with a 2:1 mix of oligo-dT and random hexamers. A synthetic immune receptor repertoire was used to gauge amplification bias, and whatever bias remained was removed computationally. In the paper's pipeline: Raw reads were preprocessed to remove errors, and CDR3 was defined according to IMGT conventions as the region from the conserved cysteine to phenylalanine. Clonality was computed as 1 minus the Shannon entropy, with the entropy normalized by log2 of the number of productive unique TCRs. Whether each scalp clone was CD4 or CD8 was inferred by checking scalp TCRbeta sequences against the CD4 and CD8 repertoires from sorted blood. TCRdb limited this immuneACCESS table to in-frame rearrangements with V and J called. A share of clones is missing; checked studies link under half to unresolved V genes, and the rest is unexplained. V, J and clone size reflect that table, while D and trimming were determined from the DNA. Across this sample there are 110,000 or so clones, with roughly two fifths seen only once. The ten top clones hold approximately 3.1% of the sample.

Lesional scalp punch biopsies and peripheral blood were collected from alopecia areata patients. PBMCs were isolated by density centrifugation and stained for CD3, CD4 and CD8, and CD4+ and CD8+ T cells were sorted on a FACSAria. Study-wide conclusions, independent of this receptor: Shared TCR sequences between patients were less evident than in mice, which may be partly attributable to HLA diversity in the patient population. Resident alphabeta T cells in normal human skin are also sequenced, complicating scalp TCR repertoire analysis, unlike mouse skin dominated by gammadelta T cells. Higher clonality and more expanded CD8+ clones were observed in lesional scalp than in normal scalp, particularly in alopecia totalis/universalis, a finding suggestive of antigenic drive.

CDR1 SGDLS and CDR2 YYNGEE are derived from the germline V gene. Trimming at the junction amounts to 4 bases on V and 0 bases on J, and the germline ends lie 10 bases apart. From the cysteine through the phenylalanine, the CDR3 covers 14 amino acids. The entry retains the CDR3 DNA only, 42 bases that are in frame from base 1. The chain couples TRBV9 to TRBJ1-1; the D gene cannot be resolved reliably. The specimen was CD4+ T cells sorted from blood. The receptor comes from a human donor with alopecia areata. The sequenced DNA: TGTGCCAGCAGCAGAGAGATCTTGAACACTGAAGCTTTCTTT. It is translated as CASSREILNTEAFF.